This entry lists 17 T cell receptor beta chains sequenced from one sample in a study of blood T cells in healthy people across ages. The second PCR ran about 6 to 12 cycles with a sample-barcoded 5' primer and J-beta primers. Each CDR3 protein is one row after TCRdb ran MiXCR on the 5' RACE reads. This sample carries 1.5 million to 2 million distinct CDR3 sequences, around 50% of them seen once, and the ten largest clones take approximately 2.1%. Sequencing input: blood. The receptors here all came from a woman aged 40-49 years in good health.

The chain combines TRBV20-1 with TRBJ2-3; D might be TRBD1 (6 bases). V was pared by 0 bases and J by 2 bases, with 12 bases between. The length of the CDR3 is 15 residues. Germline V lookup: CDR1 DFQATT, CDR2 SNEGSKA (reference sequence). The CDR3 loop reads CSARDNRVSTDTQYF. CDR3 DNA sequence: TGCAGTGCTAGAGATAACAGGGTGTCCACAGATACGCAGTATTTT.

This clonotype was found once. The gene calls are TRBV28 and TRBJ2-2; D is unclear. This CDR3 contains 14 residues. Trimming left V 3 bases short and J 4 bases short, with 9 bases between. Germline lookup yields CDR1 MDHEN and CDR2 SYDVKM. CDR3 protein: CASSFWAGTGELFF. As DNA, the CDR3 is TGTGCCAGCAGTTTTTGGGCAGGCACCGGGGAGCTGTTTTTT.

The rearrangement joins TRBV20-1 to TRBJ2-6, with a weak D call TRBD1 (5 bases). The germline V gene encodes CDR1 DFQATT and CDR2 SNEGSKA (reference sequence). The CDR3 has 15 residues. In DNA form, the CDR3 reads TGCAGGCCCAGGCAGGGTTCCTACGGGGCCAACGTCCTGACTTTC. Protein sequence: CRPRQGSYGANVLTF.

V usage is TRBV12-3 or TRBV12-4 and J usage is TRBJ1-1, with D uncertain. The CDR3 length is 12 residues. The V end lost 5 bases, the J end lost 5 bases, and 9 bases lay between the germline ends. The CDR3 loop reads CASSESTTEAFF. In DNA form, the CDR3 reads TGTGCCAGCAGTGAGAGTACGACTGAAGCTTTCTTT.

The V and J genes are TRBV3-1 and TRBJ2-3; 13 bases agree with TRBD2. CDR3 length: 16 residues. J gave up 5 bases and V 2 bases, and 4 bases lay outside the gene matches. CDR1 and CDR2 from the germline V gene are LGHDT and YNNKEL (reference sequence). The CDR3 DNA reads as TGTGCCAGCAGCCAACTGGGGACTAGCGGGGAAGATACGCAGTATTTT. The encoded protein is CASSQLGTSGEDTQYF.

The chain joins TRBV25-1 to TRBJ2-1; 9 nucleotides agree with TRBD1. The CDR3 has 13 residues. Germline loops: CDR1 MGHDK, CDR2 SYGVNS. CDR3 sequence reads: CVAAGTGNPEQFF. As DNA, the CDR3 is TGTGTGGCTGCCGGGACAGGGAACCCAGAGCAGTTCTTC.

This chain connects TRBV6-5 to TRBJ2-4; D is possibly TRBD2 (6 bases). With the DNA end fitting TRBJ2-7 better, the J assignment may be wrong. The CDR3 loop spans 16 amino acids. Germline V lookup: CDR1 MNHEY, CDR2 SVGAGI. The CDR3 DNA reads TGTGCCAGCAGTTACGCCTTAGGGACTCGGGGTTACGAGCAGTACTTC. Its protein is CASSYALGTRGYEQYF.

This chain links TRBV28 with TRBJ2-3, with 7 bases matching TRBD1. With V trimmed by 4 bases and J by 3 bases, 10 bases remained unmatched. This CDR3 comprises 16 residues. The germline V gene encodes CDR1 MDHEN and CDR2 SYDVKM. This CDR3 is CASSSIDLQGTDTQYF. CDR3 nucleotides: TGTGCCAGCAGTTCAATCGACCTACAGGGGACAGATACGCAGTATTTT.

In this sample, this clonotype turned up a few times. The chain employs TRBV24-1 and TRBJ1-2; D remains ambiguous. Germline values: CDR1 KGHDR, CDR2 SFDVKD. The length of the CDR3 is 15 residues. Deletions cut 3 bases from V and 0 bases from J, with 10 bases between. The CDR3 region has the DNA TGTGCCACCAGTGATCCAGTTACAGCTAACTATGGCTACACCTTC. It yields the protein CATSDPVTANYGYTF.

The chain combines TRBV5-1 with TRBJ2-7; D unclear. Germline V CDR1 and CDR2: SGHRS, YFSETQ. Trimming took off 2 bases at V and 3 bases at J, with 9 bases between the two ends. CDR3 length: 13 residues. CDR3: CASSLSLDYEQYF. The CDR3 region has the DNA TGCGCCAGCAGCTTAAGCTTAGACTACGAGCAGTACTTC.

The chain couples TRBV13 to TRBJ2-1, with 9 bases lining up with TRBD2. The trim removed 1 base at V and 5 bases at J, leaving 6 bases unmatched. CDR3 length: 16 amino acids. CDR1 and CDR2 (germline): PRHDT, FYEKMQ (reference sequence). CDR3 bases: TGTGCCAGCAGCTTAGAAGGCGGGGGGGCCGACAATGAGCAGTTCTTC. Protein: CASSLEGGGADNEQFF. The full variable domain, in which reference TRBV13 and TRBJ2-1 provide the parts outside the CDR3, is AAGVIQSPRHLIKEKRETATLKCYPIPRHDTVYWYQQGPGQDPQFLISFYEKMQSDKGSIPDRFSAQQFSDYHSELNMSSLELGDSALYFCASSLEGGGADNEQFFGPGTRLTVL.

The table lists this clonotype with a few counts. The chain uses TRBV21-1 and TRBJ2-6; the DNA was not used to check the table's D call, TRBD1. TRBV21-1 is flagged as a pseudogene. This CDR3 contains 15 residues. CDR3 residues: CASSLREKGANVLTF. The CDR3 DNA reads TGTGCCAGCAGCCTCAGGGAGAAGGGGGCCAACGTCCTGACTTTC.

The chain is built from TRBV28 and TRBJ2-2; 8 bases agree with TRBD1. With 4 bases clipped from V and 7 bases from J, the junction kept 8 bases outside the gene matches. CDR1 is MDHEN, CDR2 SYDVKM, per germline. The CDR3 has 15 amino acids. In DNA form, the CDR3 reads TGTGCCAGCAGTTCCCCAGGGGGCGCGATCGGGGAGCTGTTTTTT. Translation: CASSSPGGAIGELFF.

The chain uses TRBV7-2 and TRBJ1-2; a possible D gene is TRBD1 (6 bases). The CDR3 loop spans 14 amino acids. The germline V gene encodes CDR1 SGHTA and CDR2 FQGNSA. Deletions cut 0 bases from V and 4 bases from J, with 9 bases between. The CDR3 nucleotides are TGTGCCAGCAGCTTAGCAACAGGGACCTATGGCTACACCTTC. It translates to CASSLATGTYGYTF.

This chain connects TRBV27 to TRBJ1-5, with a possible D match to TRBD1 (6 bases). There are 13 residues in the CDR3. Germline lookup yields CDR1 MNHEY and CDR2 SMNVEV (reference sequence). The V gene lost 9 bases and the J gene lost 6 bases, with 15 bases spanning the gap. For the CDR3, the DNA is TGTGCCAGTCGAGGGGGTTGGTCTCAGCCCCAGCATTTT. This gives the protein CASRGGWSQPQHF.

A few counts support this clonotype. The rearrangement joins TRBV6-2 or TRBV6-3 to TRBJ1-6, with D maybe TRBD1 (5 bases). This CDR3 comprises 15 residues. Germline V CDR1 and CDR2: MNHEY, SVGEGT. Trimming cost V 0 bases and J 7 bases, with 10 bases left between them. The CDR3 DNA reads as TGTGCCAGCAGTTACTCGGGACGGAGAAATTCACCCCTCCACTTT. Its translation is CASSYSGRRNSPLHF.

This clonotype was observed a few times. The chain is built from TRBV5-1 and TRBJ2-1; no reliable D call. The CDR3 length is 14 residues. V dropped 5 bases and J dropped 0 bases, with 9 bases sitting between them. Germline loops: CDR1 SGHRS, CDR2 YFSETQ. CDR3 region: CASRPTSSYNEQFF. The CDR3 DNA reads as TGCGCCAGCAGACCAACCAGCTCCTACAATGAGCAGTTCTTC. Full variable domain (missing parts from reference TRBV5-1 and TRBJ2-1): KAGVTQTPRYLIKTRGQQVTLSCSPISGHRSVSWYQQTPGQGLQFLFEYFSETQRNKGNFPGRFSGRQFSNSRSEMNVSTLELGDSALYLCASRPTSSYNEQFFGPGTRLTVL.